These 16 T cell receptor beta chains share one sample of origin, sequenced in a study of molecular identifiers for immune sequencing clone quantification. TCRdb processed the PCR reads anew with MiXCR; each CDR3 protein has one entry. The sample lists about half a million distinct CDR3 sequences, about a fifth occurring once. The sample comprised naive CD8+ T cells from blood, with Jurkat cell RNA spiked in. Documented subset: FACS-sorted CD8+CD4-CCR7+CD45RA+ naive T cells. All receptors come from a human donor in good health. Some libraries in this study had Jurkat cell RNA spiked in.

This clonotype has a handful of counts. The chain couples TRBV19 to TRBJ2-1; D uncertain. The germline CDR1 and CDR2 sequences are LNHDA and SQIVND (reference sequence). This CDR3 is built from 13 residues. Trimming pared 6 bases from V and 1 base from J, leaving 7 bases between. CDR3 sequence: CASSFASYNEQFF. Written as DNA, the CDR3 is TGTGCCAGTAGCTTCGCTTCCTACAATGAGCAGTTCTTC.

This clonotype has a count of ten or more. The chain recombines TRBV9 with TRBJ1-3; D remains unclear. Germline V gene data show CDR1 as SGDLS and CDR2 as YYNGEE. Trimming stripped 2 bases from V and 2 bases from J, with 8 bases between. This CDR3 spans 14 amino acids. Written as DNA, the CDR3 is TGTGCCAGCAGCGTGGCAGGTGCTGGAAACACCATATATTTT. Its protein is CASSVAGAGNTIYF.

Concerning this clonotype: A much larger clone differs from this one at a single base, so this may be a read error. The chain uses TRBV30 and TRBJ2-1; D unclear. V lost 3 bases and J lost 7, with 7 bases in between. CDR1 is GTSNPN and CDR2 is SVGIG in the germline V gene (reference sequence). This CDR3 comprises 11 residues. CDR3 sequence reads: CAWRPMNEQFF. The CDR3 coding sequence is TGTGCCTGGAGACCTATGAATGAGCAGTTCTTC.

This clonotype showed up many times. The genes are TRBV5-1 and TRBJ2-7, with D perhaps matching TRBD1 (5 bases). V dropped 0 bases and J dropped 6 bases, with 10 bases sitting between them. Germline loops: CDR1 SGHRS, CDR2 YFSETQ. This CDR3 is 13 amino acids long. This CDR3 reads CASSLAGGAEQYF. CDR3 DNA sequence: TGCGCCAGCAGCTTGGCAGGTGGGGCCGAGCAGTACTTC.

This clonotype is a singleton in its sample. This could be a read error, since a much larger clone is one nucleotide away. The chain couples TRBV4-1 to TRBJ2-6; D possibly uses TRBD1 or TRBD2 (5 bases each). This CDR3 has 18 residues. The V gene's germline CDR1 is MGHRA and CDR2 YSYEKL. Here the CDR3 reads CAGSQVGTVNSGANVLTF. As DNA, the CDR3 is TGCGCCGGCAGCCAAGTCGGGACGGTGAATTCTGGGGCCAACGTCCTGACTTTC.

The chain combines TRBV30 with TRBJ2-1; D not certain. CDR1 and CDR2 (germline): GTSNPN, SVGIG (reference sequence). The CDR3 loop spans 13 amino acids. The germline V and J ends were trimmed by 2 bases and 6 bases, with 11 bases remaining between them. The CDR3 loop is CAWSKVGPNEQFF. CDR3 DNA sequence: TGTGCCTGGAGTAAAGTGGGTCCCAATGAGCAGTTCTTC.

This clonotype was picked up many times. The gene calls are TRBV5-6 and TRBJ2-3, with D hard to call. Germline V gene sequence: CDR1 SGHDT, CDR2 YYEEEE. This CDR3 is 16 amino acids long. The V gene lost 4 bases and the J gene lost 2 bases, with 17 bases spanning the gap. CDR3 residues: CASSPAALSLTDTQYF. For the CDR3, the DNA is TGTGCCAGCAGCCCTGCGGCCCTGAGCCTCACAGATACGCAGTATTTT.

This clonotype showed up many times. The chain employs TRBV29-1 and TRBJ2-5; D possibly corresponds to TRBD1 (7 bases). Germline-derived CDR1 and CDR2 are SQVTM and ANQGSEA. Deletions cut 3 bases from V and 5 bases from J, with 19 bases between. This CDR3 has 15 residues. CDR3 protein: CSVEIGGQLKETQYF. The CDR3 DNA follows: TGCAGCGTTGAGATCGGGGGACAGTTAAAGGAGACCCAGTACTTC.

This clonotype has more than one count but fewer than ten. The CDR3, as DNA: TGTGCCAGCGGTAGAGATGCGGGGGCTGTAGCTTACAATGAGCAGTTCTTC. The encoded protein is CASGRDAGAVAYNEQFF. The J gene is TRBJ2-1, the V gene TRBV27; D possibly corresponds to TRBD2 (7 bases). CDR3 length equals 17 residues. Trimming pared 8 bases from V and 4 bases from J, leaving 24 bases between. The germline V gene encodes CDR1 MNHEY and CDR2 SMNVEV (reference sequence).

This clonotype appeared many times. This chain connects TRBV4-1 to TRBJ2-3, with D perhaps being TRBD1 or TRBD2 (5 bases each). CDR1 and CDR2 from the germline V gene are MGHRA and YSYEKL. This CDR3 region has 14 residues. Trimming removed 3 bases from V and 2 bases from J, with 9 bases in between. CDR3: CASSQGDDTDTQYF. The CDR3 DNA reads as TGCGCCAGCAGCCAGGGGGACGACACAGATACGCAGTATTTT.

Note on this clonotype: This could be a read error, since a much larger clone is one nucleotide away. The gene calls are TRBV6-5 and TRBJ2-3, with a tentative D call TRBD1 (7 bases). The CDR3 runs 17 residues. Germline V gives CDR1 MNHEY, CDR2 SVGAGI. The CDR3 coding sequence is TGTGCCAGCAGTTACCAGGGGGGACGGCTCAGCACAGATACGCAGTGTTTT. The encoded protein is CASSYQGGRLSTDTQCF.

This clonotype has more than one count but fewer than ten. This chain links TRBV19 with TRBJ1-2; tentatively, D is TRBD1 (6 bases). The V gene's germline CDR1 is LNHDA and CDR2 SQIVND (reference sequence). The V end lost 6 bases, the J end lost 4 bases, and 12 bases lay between the germline ends. The CDR3 has 13 amino acids. This chain's CDR3 is CASSGGTSYGYTF. The CDR3 DNA follows: TGTGCCAGTAGCGGGGGCACAAGCTATGGCTACACCTTC. Complete variable domain (other parts from reference TRBV19 and TRBJ1-2): DGGITQSPKYLFRKEGQNVTLSCEQNLNHDAMYWYRQDPGQGLRLIYYSQIVNDFQKGDIAEGYSVSREKKESFPLTVTSAQKNPTAFYLCASSGGTSYGYTFGSGTRLTVV.

The chain carries TRBV11-2 and TRBJ2-7; perhaps TRBD2 as D (5 bases). V was shortened by 0 bases and J by 6 bases, with 21 bases between the two germline ends. CDR3 length: 17 residues. Germline V gene data show CDR1 as SGHAT and CDR2 as FQNNGV. CDR3: CASSLDSEALPRLEQYF. In DNA form, the CDR3 reads TGTGCCAGCAGCTTAGATTCGGAGGCGCTTCCCCGGCTCGAGCAGTACTTC. The complete variable domain, with remaining parts taken from reference TRBV11-2 and TRBJ2-7, reads EAGVAQSPRYKIIEKRQSVAFWCNPISGHATLYWYQQILGQGPKLLIQFQNNGVVDDSQLPKDRFSAERLKGVDSTLKIQPAKLEDSAVYLCASSLDSEALPRLEQYFGPGTRLTVT.

This clonotype occurred many times. The chain links TRBV20-1 to TRBJ2-5, with D unclear. Per the germline V gene, CDR1 is DFQATT and CDR2 is SNEGSKA (reference sequence). V lost 6 bases, J lost 2 bases, and 4 bases lay in between. This CDR3 spans 10 amino acids. CDR3 residues: CSAKQETQYF. The CDR3 DNA follows: TGCAGTGCCAAACAAGAGACCCAGTACTTC.

In regard to this clonotype: A much larger clone differs from this one at a single base, so this may be a read error. The J gene is TRBJ2-7, the V gene TRBV4-3; D possibly matches TRBD1 or TRBD2 (5 bases each). Germline lookup yields CDR1 LGHNA and CDR2 YSLEER. The CDR3 is 13 residues long. The CDR3 protein is CASRQGTPEVQYF. CDR3 DNA: TGCGCCAGCCGCCAAGGGACCCCAGAGGTGCAGTACTTC.

This clonotype was seen ten or more times. The chain recombines TRBV20-1 with TRBJ2-7; 13 bases agree with TRBD2. After removal of 0 bases from V and 2 bases from J, the junction contained 4 bases not matched to a gene. Germline V gene sequence: CDR1 DFQATT, CDR2 SNEGSKA (reference sequence). This CDR3 is built from 16 residues. DNA of the CDR3: TGCAGTGCTAGAGACCCCGGGACTAGCGGGACCTACGAGCAGTACTTC. Its translation: CSARDPGTSGTYEQYF.